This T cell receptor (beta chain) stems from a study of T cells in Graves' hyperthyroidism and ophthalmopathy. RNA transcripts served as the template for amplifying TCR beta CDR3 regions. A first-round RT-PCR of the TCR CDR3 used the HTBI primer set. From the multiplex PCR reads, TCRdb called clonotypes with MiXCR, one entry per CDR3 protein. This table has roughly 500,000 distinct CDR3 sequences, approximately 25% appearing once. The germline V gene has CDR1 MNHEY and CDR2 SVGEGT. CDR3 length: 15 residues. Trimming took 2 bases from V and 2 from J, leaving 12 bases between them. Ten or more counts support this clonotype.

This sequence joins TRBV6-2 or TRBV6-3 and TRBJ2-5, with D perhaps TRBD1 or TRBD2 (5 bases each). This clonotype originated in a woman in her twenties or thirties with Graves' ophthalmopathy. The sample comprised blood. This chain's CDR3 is CASSYTGTSQETQYF. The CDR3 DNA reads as TGTGCCAGCAGTTACACCGGGACGAGTCAAGAGACCCAGTACTTC.